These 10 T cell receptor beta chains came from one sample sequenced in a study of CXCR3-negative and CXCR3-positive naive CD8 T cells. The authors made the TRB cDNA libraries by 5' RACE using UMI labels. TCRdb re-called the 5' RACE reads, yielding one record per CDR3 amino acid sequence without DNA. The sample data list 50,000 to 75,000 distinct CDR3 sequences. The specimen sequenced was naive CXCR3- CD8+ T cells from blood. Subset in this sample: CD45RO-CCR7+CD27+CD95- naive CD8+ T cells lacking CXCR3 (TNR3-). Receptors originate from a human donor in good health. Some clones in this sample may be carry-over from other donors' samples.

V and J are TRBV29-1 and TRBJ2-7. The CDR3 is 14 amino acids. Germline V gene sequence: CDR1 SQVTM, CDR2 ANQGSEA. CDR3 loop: CSVEFGDSSYEQYF.

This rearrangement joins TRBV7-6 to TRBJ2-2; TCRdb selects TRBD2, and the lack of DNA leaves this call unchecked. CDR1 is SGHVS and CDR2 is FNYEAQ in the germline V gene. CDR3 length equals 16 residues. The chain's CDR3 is CASSQKVEWPTGELFF.

This chain's CDR3 is CASSLEGNEQFF. This chain uses TRBV27 with TRBJ2-1; as DNA is missing, the TRBD2 call by TCRdb cannot be tested. The CDR3 covers 12 residues. In germline, CDR1 is MNHEY, CDR2 SMNVEV (reference sequence).

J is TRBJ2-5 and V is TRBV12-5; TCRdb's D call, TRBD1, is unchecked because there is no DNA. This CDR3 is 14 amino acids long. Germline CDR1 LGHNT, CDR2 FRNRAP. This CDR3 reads CASSPPMRQETQYF. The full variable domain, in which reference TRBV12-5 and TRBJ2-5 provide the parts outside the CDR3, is DARVTQTPRHKVTEMGQEVTMRCQPILGHNTVFWYRQTMMQGLELLAYFRNRAPLDDSGMPKDRFSAEMPDATLATLKIQPSEPRDSAVYFCASSPPMRQETQYFGPGTRLLVL.

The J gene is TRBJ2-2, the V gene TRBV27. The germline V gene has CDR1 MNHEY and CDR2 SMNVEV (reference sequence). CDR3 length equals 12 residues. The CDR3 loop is CASSFATGELFF.

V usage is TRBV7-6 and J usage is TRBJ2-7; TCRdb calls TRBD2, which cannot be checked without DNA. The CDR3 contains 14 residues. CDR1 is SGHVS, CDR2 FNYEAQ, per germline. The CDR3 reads CASSFPGTAPRQYF.

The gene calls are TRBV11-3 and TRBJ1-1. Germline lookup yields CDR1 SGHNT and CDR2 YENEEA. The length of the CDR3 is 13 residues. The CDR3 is CASSPTMNTEAFF. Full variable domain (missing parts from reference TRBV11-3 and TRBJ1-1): EAGVVQSPRYKIIEKKQPVAFWCNPISGHNTLYWYLQNLGQGPELLIRYENEEAVDDSQLPKDRFSAERLKGVDSTLKIQPAELGDSAVYLCASSPTMNTEAFFGQGTRLTVV.

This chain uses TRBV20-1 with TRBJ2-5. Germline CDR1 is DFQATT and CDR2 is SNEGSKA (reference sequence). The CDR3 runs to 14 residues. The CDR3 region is CSASHFSQAETQYF.

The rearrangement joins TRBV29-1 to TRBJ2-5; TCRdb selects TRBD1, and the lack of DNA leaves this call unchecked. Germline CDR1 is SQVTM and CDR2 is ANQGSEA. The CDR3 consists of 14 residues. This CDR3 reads CSVEWNGIQETQYF.

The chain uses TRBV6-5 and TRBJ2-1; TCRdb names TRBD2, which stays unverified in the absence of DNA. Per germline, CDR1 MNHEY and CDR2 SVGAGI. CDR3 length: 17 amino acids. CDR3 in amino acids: CASSPGTSGGIYNEQFF.